A selection of T cell receptor beta chains follows, all from one sample in a study of blood T cell repertoires in COVID-19. Assay used: immunoSEQ multiplex PCR; TCRdb lists only in-frame clones, some missing. The data contain about 300,000 clones, 85% of them seen just once; the ten biggest clones take up roughly 2.5%. Sequenced sample: PBMCs or T cells enriched from blood (not recorded which). These receptors were collected from a woman between 50 and 59 years old who had recovered from COVID-19. The CDR3 runs from the conserved cysteine through the conserved F or W. A D gene is named only where the DNA matches it firmly. Clone size is not always given. Where it is, it says once, few, many or a class for expanded clones.

j_call: TRBJ1-4
d_call: NA
clone_size: NA
v_call: TRBV28
cdr3_nt: TGTGCCAGCGAGACAACTAATGAAAAACTGTTTTTT
cdr3_aa: CASETTNEKLFF

j_call: TRBJ1-4
d_call: NA
clone_size: NA
v_call: TRBV28
cdr3_nt: TGTGCCAGCAGTCCCCCTAGTTCCGAAAAACTGTTTTTT
cdr3_aa: CASSPPSSEKLFF

j_call: TRBJ2-5
d_call: TRBD2
clone_size: NA
v_call: TRBV19
cdr3_nt: TGTGCCAGTGGACCCGGGACTATCACCAAGAGGACCCAGTACTTC
cdr3_aa: CASGPGTITKRTQYF

j_call: TRBJ1-5
d_call: NA
clone_size: many
v_call: TRBV9
cdr3_nt: TGTGCCAGCAACCAGGACAGTTTCGATCAGCCCCAGCATTTT
cdr3_aa: CASNQDSFDQPQHF

j_call: TRBJ1-2
d_call: TRBD1
clone_size: NA
v_call: TRBV5-1
cdr3_nt: TGCGCCAGCAGCTCCATGGACAGGGGGCTCGACTATGGCTACACCTTC
cdr3_aa: CASSSMDRGLDYGYTF

j_call: TRBJ2-7
d_call: NA
clone_size: NA
v_call: TRBV7-2
cdr3_nt: TGTGCCAGCAGCCCAGGGTGGGGGCTGACAGGCAACTACGAGCAGTACTTC
cdr3_aa: CASSPGWGLTGNYEQYF

j_call: TRBJ2-7
d_call: TRBD2
clone_size: NA
v_call: TRBV4-1
cdr3_nt: TGCGCCAGCAGCCAAAGGACTAGCGGTCGGACCTACGAGCAGTACTTC
cdr3_aa: CASSQRTSGRTYEQYF

j_call: TRBJ2-2
d_call: NA
clone_size: NA
v_call: TRBV18
cdr3_nt: TGTGCCAGCTCACTATCACCGGACACCGGGGAGCTGTTTTTT
cdr3_aa: CASSLSPDTGELFF

j_call: TRBJ2-4
d_call: NA
clone_size: NA
v_call: TRBV7-2
cdr3_nt: TGTGCCAGCAGCTTATCAGTTCTGAACCTAGCCAAAAACATTCAGTACTTC
cdr3_aa: CASSLSVLNLAKNIQYF

j_call: TRBJ1-1
d_call: NA
clone_size: NA
v_call: TRBV19
cdr3_nt: TGTGCCAGTAGTACGACAGCGAACACTGAAGCTTTCTTT
cdr3_aa: CASSTTANTEAFF

j_call: TRBJ1-5
d_call: TRBD1
clone_size: NA
v_call: TRBV19
cdr3_nt: TGTGCCAGTAGTATACCAGGGGGCTATCAGCCCCAGCATTTT
cdr3_aa: CASSIPGGYQPQHF

j_call: TRBJ2-7
d_call: TRBD1
clone_size: NA
v_call: TRBV7-8
cdr3_nt: TGTGCCAGCAGCACCCGGGACAGTTCCTACGAGCAGTACTTC
cdr3_aa: CASSTRDSSYEQYF

j_call: TRBJ2-1
d_call: NA
clone_size: NA
v_call: TRBV12-5
cdr3_nt: TGTGCTAGTGGTCCCCCGACTACTATGCTCCAGTTCTTC
cdr3_aa: CASGPPTTMLQFF

j_call: TRBJ2-7
d_call: NA
clone_size: NA
v_call: TRBV6-2/TRBV6-3
cdr3_nt: TGTGCCAGCAGTTACTTTAACGGCGAGCAGTACTTC
cdr3_aa: CASSYFNGEQYF

j_call: TRBJ1-5
d_call: TRBD1
clone_size: NA
v_call: TRBV16
cdr3_nt: TGTGCCAGCAGCCAAGAGGGGGCCGGCAATCAGCCCCAGCATTTT
cdr3_aa: CASSQEGAGNQPQHF

j_call: TRBJ1-3
d_call: NA
clone_size: NA
v_call: TRBV3-1/TRBV3-2
cdr3_nt: TGTGCCAGCAGCCAAGACGGGAGGGCTGGTGGAAACACCATATATTTT
cdr3_aa: CASSQDGRAGGNTIYF

j_call: TRBJ1-6
d_call: TRBD1
clone_size: NA
v_call: TRBV10-3
cdr3_nt: TGTGCCATCAGTGAGGCCAGGGGGACTAATTCACCCCTCCACTTT
cdr3_aa: CAISEARGTNSPLHF